A single sample gave rise to the 10 T cell receptor beta chains below, sequenced in a study of OX40 agonist ivuxolimab in advanced cancers. Data came from immunoSEQ multiplex PCR; TCRdb stores just in-frame clones and leaves some out. The sample has approximately 82,000 clones; 80% to 90% are singletons. Specimen: CD4+ or CD8+ T cells sorted from blood, collected in a trial of the OX40 agonist ivuxolimab. The receptors come from an adult with an advanced solid tumor such as melanoma, head and neck, liver or kidney cancer.

This chain links TRBV7-5 with TRBJ1-1. TRBV7-5 is a documented pseudogene. CDR3 size: 17 residues. The DNA of the CDR3 is TGTGCCAGAAGCTTAGATCTGGGGGGCATCATGAACACTGAAGCTTTCTTT. It yields the protein CARSLDLGGIMNTEAFF.

V is TRBV5-1 and J is TRBJ1-2; D is unresolved. This CDR3 is 14 amino acids long. Trimming left V 4 bases short and J 0 bases short, with 10 bases between. From germline, CDR1 is SGHRS and CDR2 YFSETQ. The CDR3 loop reads CASSLDGTNYGYTF. The CDR3 coding sequence is TGCGCCAGCAGCCTGGACGGGACTAACTATGGCTACACCTTC.

This sequence joins TRBV29-1 and TRBJ2-2; tentatively, D is TRBD2 (6 bases). Germline loops: CDR1 SQVTM, CDR2 ANQGSEA. This CDR3 comprises 14 residues. With 2 bases removed from V and 3 bases from J, the gap between germline ends came to 10 bases. CDR3: CSVERGWDTGELFF. For the CDR3, the DNA is TGCAGCGTTGAACGGGGGTGGGACACCGGGGAGCTGTTTTTT.

The chain links TRBV20-1 to TRBJ2-7; no firm D call. V gave up 3 bases and J gave up 2 bases, with 5 bases separating them. The CDR3 length is 11 residues. From germline, CDR1 is DFQATT and CDR2 SNEGSKA (reference sequence). The CDR3 protein is CSASDTYEQYF. Written as DNA, the CDR3 is TGCAGTGCTAGCGACACCTACGAGCAGTACTTC.

The rearrangement uses TRBV9 and TRBJ2-7, with 9 bases fitting TRBD2. The germline CDR1 and CDR2 sequences are SGDLS and YYNGEE. This CDR3 spans 14 amino acids. J gave up 5 bases and V 0 bases, and 3 bases lay outside the gene matches. The CDR3 region is CASSVAVAGDEQYF. CDR3 nucleotide sequence: TGTGCCAGCAGCGTAGCGGTAGCGGGGGACGAGCAGTACTTC.

The CDR3 DNA reads TGCAGTGCTATGGGTCAAGAGACCCAGTACTTC. Translated, it gives CSAMGQETQYF. The V and J genes are TRBV20-1 and TRBJ2-5; D is unresolved. Trimming left V 4 bases short and J 2 bases short, with 5 bases between. The CDR3 consists of 11 residues. Germline V gene sequence: CDR1 DFQATT, CDR2 SNEGSKA (reference sequence).

In DNA, the CDR3 is TGTGCCAGCAGTGAAAAAGGGCGGGGGGATCAGCCCCAGCATTTT. Amino acid sequence: CASSEKGRGDQPQHF. V and J are TRBV2 and TRBJ1-5; TRBD1 is a possible D gene (5 bases). Deletions cut 2 bases from V and 5 bases from J, with 13 bases between. CDR1 is SNHLY and CDR2 is FYNNEI in the germline V gene. The CDR3 spans 15 residues.

The chain employs TRBV5-4 and TRBJ2-1, with 9 bases aligning to TRBD2. The CDR3 consists of 15 residues. V trimming: 4 bases; J trimming: 15 bases; junction bases outside the gene matches: 17. Germline-derived CDR1 and CDR2 are SGHNT and YYREEE (reference sequence). The CDR3 region is CASSTGRGSGTSLFF. The CDR3 DNA reads TGTGCCAGCAGCACTGGACGGGGCTCCGGGACTAGCCTGTTCTTC.

This chain uses TRBV5-1 with TRBJ2-3; a possible D gene is TRBD2 (11 bases). CDR1 is SGHRS, CDR2 YFSETQ, per germline. V lost 6 bases and J 1 base, leaving 21 bases between the germline ends. The CDR3 runs 17 residues. This CDR3 reads CASTRLAGTGGTDTQYF. In DNA, the CDR3 is TGCGCCAGCACTCGACTAGCGGGGACAGGGGGCACAGATACGCAGTATTTT. Combining the CDR3 with reference TRBV5-1 and TRBJ2-3 gives the whole variable domain KAGVTQTPRYLIKTRGQQVTLSCSPISGHRSVSWYQQTPGQGLQFLFEYFSETQRNKGNFPGRFSGRQFSNSRSEMNVSTLELGDSALYLCASTRLAGTGGTDTQYFGPGTRLTVL.

V gene TRBV9 combines with J gene TRBJ2-5, with D possibly matching TRBD1 (5 bases). CDR3 length: 15 residues. The V and J ends lost 4 bases and 3 bases respectively, with 16 bases between them. Germline lookup yields CDR1 SGDLS and CDR2 YYNGEE. The CDR3 sequence is CASSPYWGREETQYF. The CDR3 region has the DNA TGTGCCAGCAGCCCCTATTGGGGCAGGGAAGAGACCCAGTACTTC.